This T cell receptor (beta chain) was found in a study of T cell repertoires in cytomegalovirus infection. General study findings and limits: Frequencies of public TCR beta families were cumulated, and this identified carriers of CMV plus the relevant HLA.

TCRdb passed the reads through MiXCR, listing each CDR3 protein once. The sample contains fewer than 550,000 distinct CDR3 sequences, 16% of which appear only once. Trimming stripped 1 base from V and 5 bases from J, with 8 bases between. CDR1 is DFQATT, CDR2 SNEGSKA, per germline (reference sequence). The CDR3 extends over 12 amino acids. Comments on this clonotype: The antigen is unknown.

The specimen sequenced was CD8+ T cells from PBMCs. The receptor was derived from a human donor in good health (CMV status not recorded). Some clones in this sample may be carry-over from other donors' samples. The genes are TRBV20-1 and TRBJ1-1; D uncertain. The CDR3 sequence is CSARVIETEAFF. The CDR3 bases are TGCAGTGCTAGAGTGATCGAAACTGAAGCTTTCTTT.